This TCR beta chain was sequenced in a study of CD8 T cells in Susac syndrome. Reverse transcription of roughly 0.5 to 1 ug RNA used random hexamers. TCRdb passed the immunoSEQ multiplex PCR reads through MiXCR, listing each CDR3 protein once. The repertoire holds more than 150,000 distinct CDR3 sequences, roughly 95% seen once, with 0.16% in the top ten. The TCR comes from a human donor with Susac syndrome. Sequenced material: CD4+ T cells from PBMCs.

The DNA of the CDR3 is TGTGCCAGCAGCGTGCAGGGGGCGCGGTATGGCTACACCTTC. Its translation is CASSVQGARYGYTF. The chain couples TRBV3-1 to TRBJ1-2; 8 nucleotides line up with TRBD1. Germline values: CDR1 LGHDT, CDR2 YNNKEL (reference sequence). The CDR3 covers 14 residues. V dropped 5 bases and J dropped 5; count of bases not matched to a gene: 7.